This T cell receptor beta chain stems from a study of preoperative IRX-2 immunotherapy in early breast cancer. The CDR3 is 16 amino acids. CDR1 SEHNR and CDR2 FQNEAQ come from the germline V gene (reference sequence). Trimming took 5 bases from V and 3 from J, leaving 19 bases between them. Noted treatment: preoperative locoregional IRX-2 cytokine immunotherapy. Data came from immunoSEQ multiplex PCR; TCRdb stores just in-frame clones and leaves some out. The sample holds around 25,000 clones, approximately 90% seen once. This sequence was found in a human donor with breast cancer. The chain links TRBV7-9 to TRBJ1-1; maybe TRBD1 (6 bases). The sequences come from tumor tissue, collected after IRX-2 immunotherapy. CDR3 residues: CASSPPGGGMDTEAFF. CDR3 sequence (DNA): TGTGCCAGCAGCCCGCCGGGGGGCGGGATGGACACTGAAGCTTTCTTT.